The 15 T cell receptor beta chains below come from one sample, sequenced in a study of T cells and Merkel cell carcinoma outcomes. Libraries were prepared by immunoSEQ multiplex PCR; TCRdb keeps only in-frame clonotypes and omits some of them. The table has 13,000 to 15,000 clones, roughly 92% seen once. The source material was tumor tissue from Merkel cell carcinoma. The origin of the receptors is a human donor with Merkel cell carcinoma.

The chain has TRBV30 and TRBJ2-7, with 10 bases fitting TRBD2. The CDR3 sequence is 13 residues long. Trimming removed 5 bases from V and 5 bases from J; junction bases left unmatched: 6. Germline V CDR1 and CDR2: GTSNPN, SVGIG (reference sequence). The DNA for the CDR3 is TGTGCCTGGTCTTTTGGGACTAGCGACGAGCAGTACTTC. Its translation: CAWSFGTSDEQYF.

This chain uses TRBV10-3 with TRBJ1-1; D is possibly TRBD1 (5 bases). The germline V gene has CDR1 ENHRY and CDR2 SYGVKD. The V gene lost 4 bases and the J gene lost 6 bases, with 12 bases spanning the gap. This CDR3 spans 13 amino acids. The CDR3 nucleotides are TGTGCCATCAGTGGGACCCAGGGTTCTGAAGCTTTCTTT. Its protein product is CAISGTQGSEAFF.

The V call is TRBV19, the J call TRBJ1-2; D is undetermined. Trimming removed 3 bases at V and 9 bases at J, with 8 bases between. The V gene's germline CDR1 is LNHDA and CDR2 SQIVND (reference sequence). The CDR3 is 11 residues long. The CDR3 protein is CASSIFWSYTF. The CDR3 nucleotides read TGTGCCAGTAGTATCTTCTGGAGCTACACCTTC.

This chain uses TRBV9 with TRBJ2-1; TRBD2 agrees at 8 bases. CDR1 SGDLS and CDR2 YYNGEE come from the germline V gene. Losses at the gene ends were 1 base for V and 10 bases for J; bases not matched to a gene: 7. The CDR3 runs to 14 residues. The CDR3 bases are TGTGCCAGCAGCGTAATTTCCACTAGCGGAGAGCAGTTCTTC. Translating gives CASSVISTSGEQFF.

This chain uses TRBV5-1 with TRBJ1-1; 9 bases line up with TRBD1. Germline trimming cut 1 base from V and 3 bases from J; bases unmatched to any gene: 1. The CDR3 extends over 14 amino acids. The germline gives CDR1 SGHRS, CDR2 YFSETQ. The CDR3 DNA is TGCGCCAGCAGCTTGAACAGGGGGCACACTGAAGCTTTCTTT. Its translation: CASSLNRGHTEAFF.

The chain uses TRBV5-1 and TRBJ2-5, with D possibly TRBD2 on 6 matching bases. Germline V CDR1 and CDR2: SGHRS, YFSETQ. The CDR3 runs 15 residues. V was clipped by 2 bases and J by 4 bases, with 15 bases between them. The DNA for the CDR3 is TGCGCCAGCAGCTTAGGGGACTCCCTAAGAGAGACCCAGTACTTC. Amino acid sequence: CASSLGDSLRETQYF.

This sequence joins TRBV13 and TRBJ2-1; 12 bases match TRBD2. Germline assignment: CDR1 PRHDT and CDR2 FYEKMQ (reference sequence). With V trimmed by 5 bases and J by 6 bases, 8 bases remained unmatched. The CDR3 totals 16 residues. CDR3 sequence (DNA): TGTGCCAGCAGCCTCGGACTAGCGGGAAGGGTCAATGAGCAGTTCTTC. Translation: CASSLGLAGRVNEQFF.

This clone was seen more than once but under ten times. This sequence joins TRBV5-1 and TRBJ2-5; D is ambiguous. The CDR3 loop spans 13 amino acids. V lost 2 bases, J lost 1 base, and 6 bases lay in between. The germline V gene has CDR1 SGHRS and CDR2 YFSETQ. CDR3 sequence: CASSLSAQETQYF. DNA for the CDR3: TGCGCCAGCAGCTTATCCGCCCAAGAGACCCAGTACTTC.

V usage is TRBV28 and J usage is TRBJ2-5; D uncertain. The CDR3 is 11 amino acids. Germline lookup yields CDR1 MDHEN and CDR2 SYDVKM. V lost 5 bases to trimming and J lost 7 bases, with 8 bases between them. The CDR3, as DNA: TGTGCCAGCAGTAAGCTTGCGACCCAGTACTTC. It codes for CASSKLATQYF.

V gene TRBV6-1 combines with J gene TRBJ1-6; tentative D call: TRBD1 (5 bases). Germline CDR1 and CDR2: MNHNS and SASEGT. V gave up 1 base and J gave up 7 bases, with 8 bases separating them. The CDR3 runs to 14 residues. CDR3 DNA: TGTGCCAGCAGTGAAGTGGGGGGGAATTCACCCCTCCACTTT. Its translation is CASSEVGGNSPLHF.

The chain recombines TRBV11-3 with TRBJ1-1; D unresolved. The CDR3 sequence is 13 residues long. Germline CDR1 and CDR2: SGHNT and YENEEA. V was pared by 3 bases and J by 7 bases, with 12 bases between. The CDR3 here is CASSFVSLYEAFF. CDR3 nucleotide sequence: TGTGCCAGCAGCTTTGTTAGCCTTTATGAAGCTTTCTTT.

This chain connects TRBV7-2 to TRBJ1-1; 12 bases agree with TRBD1. V shed 1 base, J shed 5 bases, and the junction held 5 bases outside the gene matches. This CDR3 spans 16 amino acids. The germline V gene encodes CDR1 SGHTA and CDR2 FQGNSA. In nucleotides, the CDR3 is TGTGCCAGCAGCTTAGACGGGACAGGGGGCAAGACTGAAGCTTTCTTT. As protein: CASSLDGTGGKTEAFF. The full variable domain, rest sourced from reference TRBV7-2 and TRBJ1-1, is GAGVSQSPSNKVTEKGKDVELRCDPISGHTALYWYRQSLGQGLEFLIYFQGNSAPDKSGLPSDRFSAERTGGSVSTLTIQRTQQEDSAVYLCASSLDGTGGKTEAFFGQGTRLTVV.

This clone is a singleton in its sample. The V call is TRBV5-1, the J call TRBJ2-7; TRBD1 agrees at 9 bases. J gave up 3 bases and V 0 bases, and 7 bases lay outside the gene matches. Looked up from germline, CDR1 is SGHRS and CDR2 is YFSETQ. The CDR3 runs to 16 residues. The CDR3 sequence is CASSLGGGQGYYEQYF. CDR3 in DNA: TGCGCCAGCAGCTTGGGTGGAGGACAGGGGTACTACGAGCAGTACTTC.

The chain couples TRBV15 to TRBJ1-5, with D tentatively TRBD1 (5 bases). Trimming cost V 2 bases and J 5 bases, with 13 bases left between them. CDR3 length equals 15 residues. Germline values: CDR1 LNHNV, CDR2 YYDKDF (reference sequence). As DNA, the CDR3 is TGTGCCACCAGCAGAACTTCAGACAGAGATCAGCCCCAGCATTTT. It encodes CATSRTSDRDQPQHF.

The rearrangement uses TRBV7-2 and TRBJ2-5; 9 positions match TRBD2. The J segment lost 4 bases and the V segment lost 3 bases, leaving 6 bases of the junction unmatched. CDR1 is SGHTA and CDR2 is FQGNSA in the germline V gene. This CDR3 is 15 amino acids long. In DNA form, the CDR3 reads TGTGCCAGCAGCTTCCAGCGGGGGGCGGGAGAGACCCAGTACTTC. Protein product: CASSFQRGAGETQYF.